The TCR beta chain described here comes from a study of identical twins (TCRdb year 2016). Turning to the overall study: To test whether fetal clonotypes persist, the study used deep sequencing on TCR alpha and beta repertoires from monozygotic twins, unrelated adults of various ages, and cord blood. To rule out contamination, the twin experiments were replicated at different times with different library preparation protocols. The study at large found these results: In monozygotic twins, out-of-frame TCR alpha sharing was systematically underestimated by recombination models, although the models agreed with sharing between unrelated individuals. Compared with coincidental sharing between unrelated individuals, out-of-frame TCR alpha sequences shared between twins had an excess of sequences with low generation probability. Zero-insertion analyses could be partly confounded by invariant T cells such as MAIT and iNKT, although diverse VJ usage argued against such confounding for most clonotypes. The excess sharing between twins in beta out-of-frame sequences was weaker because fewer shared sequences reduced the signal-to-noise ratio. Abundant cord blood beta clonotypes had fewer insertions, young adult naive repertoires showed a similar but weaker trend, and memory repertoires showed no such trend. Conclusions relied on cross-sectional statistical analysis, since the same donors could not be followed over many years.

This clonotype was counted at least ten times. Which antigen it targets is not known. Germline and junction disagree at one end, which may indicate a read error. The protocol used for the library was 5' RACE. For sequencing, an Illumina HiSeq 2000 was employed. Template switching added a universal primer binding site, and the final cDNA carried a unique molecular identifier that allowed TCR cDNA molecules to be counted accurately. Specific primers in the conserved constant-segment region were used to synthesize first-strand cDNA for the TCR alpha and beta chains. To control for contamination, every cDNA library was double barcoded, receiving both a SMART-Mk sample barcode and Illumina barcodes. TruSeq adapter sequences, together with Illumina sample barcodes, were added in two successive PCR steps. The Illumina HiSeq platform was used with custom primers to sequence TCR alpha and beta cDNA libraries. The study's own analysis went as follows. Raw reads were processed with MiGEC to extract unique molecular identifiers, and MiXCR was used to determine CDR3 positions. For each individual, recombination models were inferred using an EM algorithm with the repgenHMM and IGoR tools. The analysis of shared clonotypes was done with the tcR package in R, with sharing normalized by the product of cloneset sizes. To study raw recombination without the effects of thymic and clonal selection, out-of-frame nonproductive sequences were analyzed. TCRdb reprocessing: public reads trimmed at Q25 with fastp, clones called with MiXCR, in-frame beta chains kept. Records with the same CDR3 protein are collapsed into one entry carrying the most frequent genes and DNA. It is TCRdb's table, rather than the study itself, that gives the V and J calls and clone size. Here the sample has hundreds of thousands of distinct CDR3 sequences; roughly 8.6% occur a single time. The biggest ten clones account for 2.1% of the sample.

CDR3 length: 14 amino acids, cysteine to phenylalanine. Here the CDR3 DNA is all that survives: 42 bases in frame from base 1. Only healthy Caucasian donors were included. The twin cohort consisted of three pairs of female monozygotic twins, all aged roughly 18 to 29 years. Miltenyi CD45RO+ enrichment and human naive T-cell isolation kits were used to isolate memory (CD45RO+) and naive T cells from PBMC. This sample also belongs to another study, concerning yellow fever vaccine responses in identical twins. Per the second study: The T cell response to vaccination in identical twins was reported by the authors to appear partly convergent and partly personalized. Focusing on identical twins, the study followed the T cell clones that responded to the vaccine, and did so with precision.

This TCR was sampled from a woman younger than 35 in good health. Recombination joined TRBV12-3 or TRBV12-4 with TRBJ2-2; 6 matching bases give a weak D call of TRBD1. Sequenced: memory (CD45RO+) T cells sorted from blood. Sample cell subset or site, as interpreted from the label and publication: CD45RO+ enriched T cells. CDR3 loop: CASSLGHNTGELFF. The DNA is TGCGCCAGCAGCTTGGGACATAACACCGGGGAGCTGTTTTTT.